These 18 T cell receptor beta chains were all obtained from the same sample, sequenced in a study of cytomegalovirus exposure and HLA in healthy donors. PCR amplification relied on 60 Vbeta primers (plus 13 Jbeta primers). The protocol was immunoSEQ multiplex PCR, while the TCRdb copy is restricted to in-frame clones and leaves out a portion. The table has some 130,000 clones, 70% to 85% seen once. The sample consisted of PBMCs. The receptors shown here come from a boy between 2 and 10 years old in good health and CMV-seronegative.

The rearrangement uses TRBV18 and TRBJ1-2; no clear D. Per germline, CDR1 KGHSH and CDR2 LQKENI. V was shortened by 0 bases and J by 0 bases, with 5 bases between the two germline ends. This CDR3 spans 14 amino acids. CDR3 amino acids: CASSPPRTNYGYTF. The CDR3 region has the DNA TGTGCCAGCTCACCACCGCGGACTAACTATGGCTACACCTTC.

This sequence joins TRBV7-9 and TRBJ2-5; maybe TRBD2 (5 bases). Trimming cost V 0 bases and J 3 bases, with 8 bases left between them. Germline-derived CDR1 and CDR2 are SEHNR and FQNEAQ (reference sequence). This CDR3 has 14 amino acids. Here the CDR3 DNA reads TGTGCCAGCAGCTTAGCGCTCGGGGAAGAGACCCAGTACTTC. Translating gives CASSLALGEETQYF.

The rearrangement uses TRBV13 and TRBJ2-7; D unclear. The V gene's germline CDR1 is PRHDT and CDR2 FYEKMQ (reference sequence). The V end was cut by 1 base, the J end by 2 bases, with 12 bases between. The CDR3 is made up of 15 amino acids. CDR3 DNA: TGTGCCAGCAGCTTAGCCAGGATTCCTACCTACGAGCAGTACTTC. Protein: CASSLARIPTYEQYF.

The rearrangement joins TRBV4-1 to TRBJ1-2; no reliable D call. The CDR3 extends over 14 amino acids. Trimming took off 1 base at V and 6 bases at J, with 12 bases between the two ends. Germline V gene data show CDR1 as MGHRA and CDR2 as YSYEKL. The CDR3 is CASSQVIRVDGYTF. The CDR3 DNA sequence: TGCGCCAGCAGCCAAGTTATCCGGGTGGATGGCTACACCTTC.

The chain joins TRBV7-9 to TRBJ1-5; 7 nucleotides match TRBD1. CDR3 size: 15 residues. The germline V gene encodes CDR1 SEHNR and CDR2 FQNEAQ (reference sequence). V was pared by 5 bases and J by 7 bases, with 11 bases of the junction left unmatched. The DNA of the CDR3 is TGTGCCAGCAGCGCGAGGGACAGTAAAAACCAGCCCCAGCATTTT. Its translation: CASSARDSKNQPQHF.

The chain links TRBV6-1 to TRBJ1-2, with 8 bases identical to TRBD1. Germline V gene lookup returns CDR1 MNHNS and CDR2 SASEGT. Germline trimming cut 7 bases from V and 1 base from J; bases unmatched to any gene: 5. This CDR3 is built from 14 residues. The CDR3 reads CASNPGQDNYGYTF. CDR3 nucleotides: TGTGCCAGCAACCCGGGACAGGATAACTATGGCTACACCTTC.

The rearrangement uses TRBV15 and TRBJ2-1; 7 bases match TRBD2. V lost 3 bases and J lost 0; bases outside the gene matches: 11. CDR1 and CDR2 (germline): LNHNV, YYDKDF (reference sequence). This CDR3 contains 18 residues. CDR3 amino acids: CATSSGRRGGSSYNEQFF. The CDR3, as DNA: TGTGCCACCAGCAGTGGGAGGCGAGGCGGGAGCTCCTACAATGAGCAGTTCTTC.

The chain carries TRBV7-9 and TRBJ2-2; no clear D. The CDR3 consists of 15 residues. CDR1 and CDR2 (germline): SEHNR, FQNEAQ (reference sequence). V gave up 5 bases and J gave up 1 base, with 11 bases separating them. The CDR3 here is CASSVDSLNTGELFF. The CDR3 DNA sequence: TGTGCCAGCAGCGTTGACTCTTTGAACACCGGGGAGCTGTTTTTT.

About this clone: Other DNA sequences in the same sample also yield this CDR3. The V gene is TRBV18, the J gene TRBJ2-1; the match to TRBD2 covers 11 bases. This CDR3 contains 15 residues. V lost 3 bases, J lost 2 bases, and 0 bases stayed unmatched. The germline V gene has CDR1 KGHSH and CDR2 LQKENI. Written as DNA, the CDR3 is TGTGCCAGCTCACCGACTAGCGGGACCTACAATGAGCAGTTCTTC. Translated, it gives CASSPTSGTYNEQFF.

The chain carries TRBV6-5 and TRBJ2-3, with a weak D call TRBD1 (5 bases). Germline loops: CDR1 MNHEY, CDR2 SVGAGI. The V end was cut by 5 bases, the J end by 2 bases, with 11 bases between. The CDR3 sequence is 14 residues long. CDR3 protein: CASSPGRLTDTQYF. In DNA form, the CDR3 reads TGTGCCAGCAGTCCAGGGCGCCTCACAGATACGCAGTATTTT.

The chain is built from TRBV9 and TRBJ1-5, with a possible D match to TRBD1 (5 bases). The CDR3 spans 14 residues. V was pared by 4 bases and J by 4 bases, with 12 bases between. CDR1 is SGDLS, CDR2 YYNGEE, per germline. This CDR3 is CASSLGGVNQPQHF. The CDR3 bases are TGTGCCAGCAGCTTGGGGGGGGTTAATCAGCCCCAGCATTTT.

The CDR3 DNA is TGTGCCAGCAGAAGGGGGGGGGATCACACCGGGGAGCTGTTTTTT. Its translation: CASRRGGDHTGELFF. The chain couples TRBV6-1 to TRBJ2-2; tentative D call: TRBD2 (7 bases). Trimming took 6 bases from V and 3 from J, leaving 14 bases between them. The CDR3 sequence is 15 residues long. The germline V gene has CDR1 MNHNS and CDR2 SASEGT.

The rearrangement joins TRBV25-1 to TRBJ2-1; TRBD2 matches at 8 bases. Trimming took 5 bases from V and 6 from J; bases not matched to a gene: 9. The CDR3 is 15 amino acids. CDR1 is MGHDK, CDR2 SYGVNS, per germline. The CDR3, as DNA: TGTGCCAGCAGTTCCGGGAGGGACTTTCTCAATGAGCAGTTCTTC. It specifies CASSSGRDFLNEQFF. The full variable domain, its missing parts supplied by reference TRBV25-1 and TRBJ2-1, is EADIYQTPRYLVIGTGKKITLECSQTMGHDKMYWYQQDPGMELHLIHYSYGVNSTEKGDLSSESTVSRIRTEHFPLTLESARPSHTSQYLCASSSGRDFLNEQFFGPGTRLTVL.

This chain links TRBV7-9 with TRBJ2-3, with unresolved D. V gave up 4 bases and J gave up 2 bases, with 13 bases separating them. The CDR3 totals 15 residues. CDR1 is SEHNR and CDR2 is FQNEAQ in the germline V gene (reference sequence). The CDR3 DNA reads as TGTGCCAGCAGCTCCGTGGGCGATTCCACAGATACGCAGTATTTT. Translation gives CASSSVGDSTDTQYF. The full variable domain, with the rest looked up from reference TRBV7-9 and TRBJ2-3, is DTGVSQNPRHKITKRGQNVTFRCDPISEHNRLYWYRQTLGQGPEFLTYFQNEAQLEKSRLLSDRFSAERPKGSFSTLEIQRTEQGDSAMYLCASSSVGDSTDTQYFGPGTRLTVL.

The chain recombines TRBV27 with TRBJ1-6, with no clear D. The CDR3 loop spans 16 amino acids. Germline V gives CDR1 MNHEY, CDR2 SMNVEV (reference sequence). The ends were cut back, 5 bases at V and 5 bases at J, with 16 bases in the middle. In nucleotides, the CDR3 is TGTGCCAGCAGTGCCCTCGACGGGTTGGATAATTCACCCCTCCACTTT. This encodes CASSALDGLDNSPLHF.

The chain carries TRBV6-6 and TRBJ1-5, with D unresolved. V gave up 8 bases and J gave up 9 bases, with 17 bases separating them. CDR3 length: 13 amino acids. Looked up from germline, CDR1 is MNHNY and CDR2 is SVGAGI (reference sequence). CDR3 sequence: CASLEQEVGPQHF. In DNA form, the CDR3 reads TGTGCCAGCCTGGAGCAGGAGGTTGGGCCCCAGCATTTT.

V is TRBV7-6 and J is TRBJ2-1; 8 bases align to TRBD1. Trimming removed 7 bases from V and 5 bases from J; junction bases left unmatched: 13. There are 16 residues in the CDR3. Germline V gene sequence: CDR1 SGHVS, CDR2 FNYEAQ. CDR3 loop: CASTRGGRGRHNEQFF. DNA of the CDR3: TGTGCCAGCACCCGGGGTGGCAGGGGGCGTCACAATGAGCAGTTCTTC.

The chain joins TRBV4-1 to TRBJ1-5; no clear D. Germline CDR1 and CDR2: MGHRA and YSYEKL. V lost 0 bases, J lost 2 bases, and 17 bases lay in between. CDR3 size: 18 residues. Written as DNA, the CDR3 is TGCGCCAGCAGCCAAGATCCGGTAACTACCCGGGGCAATCAGCCCCAGCATTTT. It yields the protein CASSQDPVTTRGNQPQHF.